This T cell receptor (beta chain) was identified during a study of immune evolution from preneoplasia to lung adenocarcinoma. Study findings and constraints: From normal lung to invasive adenocarcinoma, top clone frequencies appeared to decrease.

In regard to this clone: Its specificity is not known.

There are 16 residues in the CDR3. Trimming took 1 base from V and 8 from J, leaving 21 bases between them. Per the germline V gene, CDR1 is LGHNA and CDR2 is YNFKEQ. Libraries were prepared by immunoSEQ multiplex PCR; TCRdb keeps only in-frame clonotypes and omits some of them. The table records 4,000 to 6,000 clones, more than 75% of them present only once. Each case's diagnosis was confirmed by two pathologists on H&E. The chain carries TRBV4-2 and TRBJ2-7; D is possibly TRBD1 (5 bases). The sequenced sample consisted of FFPE minimally invasive lung adenocarcinoma tissue. The TCR was taken from a person aged 65 to 85 with lung adenocarcinoma. CDR3 residues: CASSQGFAGPIRKQYF. Written as DNA, the CDR3 is TGTGCCAGCAGCCAAGGGTTTGCAGGGCCCATCAGGAAGCAGTACTTC.